In its sample, the clone carrying this T cell receptor beta chain was seen a few times. Original analysis: Using reference gene primer amplification, nucleated cell counts were estimated. Assay used: immunoSEQ multiplex PCR; TCRdb lists only in-frame clones, some missing. V, J and clone size are those of that table, while D and trimming were read from the DNA. The data show about 270,000 clones, 70% to 90% seen once. Germline CDR1 reads MNHEY; CDR2 reads SMNVEV (reference sequence). Trimming took off 2 bases at V and 2 bases at J, with 9 bases between the two ends. The CDR3 consists of 14 residues. These data are taken from a study of blood T cell repertoires in COVID-19.

J is TRBJ1-2 and V is TRBV27; perhaps TRBD1 as D (6 bases). The sample was PBMCs or T cells enriched from blood (not recorded which). This clonotype originated in a woman aged 25 to 45 who had recovered from COVID-19. CDR3 residues: CASSLKGGNYGYTF. In DNA, the CDR3 is TGTGCCAGCAGTTTAAAAGGGGGAAACTATGGCTACACCTTC.